This TCR beta chain was identified during a study (dated by TCRdb to about 2013). Sequenced using an Illumina Genome Analyzer IIx. The raw public reads went through TCRdb reprocessing: fastp at Q25, MiXCR clone calling, in-frame beta chains kept. Every entry covers one CDR3 protein and lists the most common genes and DNA from its rows. This sample is represented by about 15,000 distinct CDR3 sequences; approximately 37% of them were singletons. Of the sample, around 15% falls within the top ten clones. CDR1 and CDR2 (LGHNA, YNFKEQ) derive from the germline V gene. The CDR3 covers 13 residues, taking in both the cysteine and the phenylalanine. Just CDR3 DNA is preserved here, 39 bases in frame from base 1. V is cut by 0 bases and J by 5 bases, and the space between the germline ends is 4 bases. On this clonotype itself: This receptor's antigen is unknown. One base away there is no much larger clone; base qualities are not given.

The chain joins TRBV4-2 to TRBJ2-2; the D gene cannot be named for sure. The sequenced sample was blood. This receptor was identified in a human donor. CDR3 loop: CASSQDGTGELFF. The sequenced DNA: TGTGCCAGCAGCCAAGACGGGACCGGGGAGCTGTTTTTT.